The next 9 T cell receptor beta chains were all read from a single sample in a study of blood T cell repertoires in COVID-19. Method: immunoSEQ multiplex PCR; TCRdb's copy keeps in-frame clones and lacks some. Of a few hundred thousand clones listed, roughly 84% are singletons. The sequenced material came from PBMCs or T cells enriched from blood (not recorded which). These receptors came from a woman aged 40 to 50 who had recovered from COVID-19.

The genes are TRBV9 and TRBJ1-5; D may be TRBD1 (6 bases). The V end lost 2 bases, the J end lost 9 bases, and 15 bases lay between the germline ends. Germline V gives CDR1 SGDLS, CDR2 YYNGEE. The CDR3 is 14 residues long. Here the CDR3 DNA reads TGTGCCAGCAGCGTTACAGGGCTTAATGGGCCCCAGCATTTT. Translating gives CASSVTGLNGPQHF.

The CDR3 protein is CASSARDRETDTQYF. CDR3 nucleotides: TGTGCCAGCAGCGCTCGGGACAGGGAGACAGATACGCAGTATTTT. The chain employs TRBV14 and TRBJ2-3, with 9 positions matching TRBD1. Looked up from germline, CDR1 is SGHDN and CDR2 is FVKESK. V shed 5 bases, J shed 3 bases, and the junction held 6 bases outside the gene matches. This CDR3 has 15 amino acids.

This chain joins TRBV10-3 and TRBJ2-5; 7 bases match TRBD2. The CDR3 extends over 14 amino acids. CDR1 ENHRY and CDR2 SYGVKD come from the germline V gene. Trimming at V came to 7 bases and at J to 3 bases, leaving 8 bases not matched to a gene. CDR3 DNA: TGTGCCATCACGGCGGGAGAGACGGAAGAGACCCAGTACTTC. Protein sequence: CAITAGETEETQYF.

Here the CDR3 DNA reads TGTGCCAGCAGTTCCCAGACAGGGAGAAAAGGCGAGCAGTACTTC. It specifies CASSSQTGRKGEQYF. This chain joins TRBV28 and TRBJ2-7, with TRBD1 matching 7 bases. This CDR3 is 15 amino acids long. The germline V gene encodes CDR1 MDHEN and CDR2 SYDVKM. Trimming at V came to 4 bases and at J to 6 bases, leaving 12 bases not matched to a gene.

The CDR3 nucleotides are TGTGCCAGCAGCCAGACACCTAACCCCCTCTCTGGGGCCAACGTCCTGACTTTC. Its protein product is CASSQTPNPLSGANVLTF. The V gene is TRBV7-7, the J gene TRBJ2-6; D is unresolved. The CDR3 contains 18 residues. From germline, CDR1 is SSHAT and CDR2 FNYEAQ (reference sequence). The V end was cut by 5 bases, the J end by 0 bases, with 17 bases between. Supplemented by reference TRBV7-7 and TRBJ2-6, the full variable domain reads GAGVSQSPRYKVTKRGQDVTLRCDPISSHATLYWYQQALGQGPEFLTYFNYEAQPDKSGLPSDRFSAERPEGSISTLTIQRTEQRDSAMYRCASSQTPNPLSGANVLTFGAGSRLTVL.

CDR3 region: CASSSAGTLYGYTF. The CDR3 region has the DNA TGTGCCAGCAGTTCCGCCGGGACACTCTATGGCTACACCTTC. The rearrangement links TRBV5-4 to TRBJ1-2; D might be TRBD1 (6 bases). CDR1 SGHNT and CDR2 YYREEE come from the germline V gene (reference sequence). V was cut by 5 bases and J by 4 bases, with 15 bases left in between. There are 14 residues in the CDR3.

This clone was recorded once. This rearrangement joins TRBV3-1 (or the pseudogene TRBV3-2) to TRBJ2-1; 8 bases align to TRBD2. The V gene's germline CDR1 is LGHDT and CDR2 YNNKEL (reference sequence). Losses at the gene ends were 2 bases for V and 1 base for J; bases not matched to a gene: 16. The CDR3 is made up of 20 amino acids. CDR3 bases: TGTGCCAGCAGCCAACGGGTCCTAACGGGCGGGGGGAGGTCCTACAATGAGCAGTTCTTC. Translated: CASSQRVLTGGGRSYNEQFF.

The chain is built from TRBV2 and TRBJ2-1; weak D call: TRBD2 (6 bases). Trimming cost V 5 bases and J 9 bases, with 20 bases left between them. The CDR3 is 15 residues long. Germline CDR1 is SNHLY and CDR2 is FYNNEI. The CDR3 sequence is CASSPRLVGESEQFF. The CDR3 DNA sequence: TGTGCCAGCAGTCCTCGACTAGTAGGGGAGAGTGAGCAGTTCTTC.

This chain uses TRBV19 with TRBJ2-1, with a tentative D call TRBD2 (7 bases). Germline lookup yields CDR1 LNHDA and CDR2 SQIVND (reference sequence). This CDR3 has 17 amino acids. V lost 4 bases to trimming and J lost 7 bases, with 23 bases between them. The CDR3 nucleotides are TGTGCCAGTAGTAACTTCCACGAGAGGGGGGAGGGTAATGAGCAGTTCTTC. Residues: CASSNFHERGEGNEQFF.